Here is one T cell receptor (beta chain) with its context. No antigen is known for it. The CDR3 spans 16 residues. CDR1 is LGHNT, CDR2 FRNRAP, per germline. With 0 bases clipped from V and 7 bases from J, the junction kept 9 bases outside the gene matches. Patients all relapsed after autologous stem cell transplantation, and there was variation in brentuximab vedotin exposure. This sample was taken from a study of PD-1 blockade in classical Hodgkin lymphoma. Study results and caveats: The study found complete responders had baseline diversity similar to newly diagnosed patients. Initiation of nivolumab under 1 year after ASCT led to exclusion of patients. Newly diagnosed patients were said to have less baseline TCR diversity than healthy donors did.

This table comes from immunoSEQ multiplex PCR, and its TCRdb copy is limited to in-frame clones, with some not included. The sample has 70,000 to 85,000 clones, about 93% seen once. This chain joins TRBV12-5 and TRBJ2-1, with 7 bases that match TRBD1. The TCR was taken from a human donor with classical Hodgkin lymphoma. The source was peripheral blood mononuclear cells (PBMCs), collected at baseline. Written as DNA, the CDR3 is TGTGCTAGTGGTTTGGTACTGGTGACAGGGAGTAATGAGCAGTTCTTC. It encodes CASGLVLVTGSNEQFF.